This TCR beta chain was identified in a study of blood T cell repertoires in COVID-19. Looking at the study overall: The samples span acute and convalescent COVID-19 from the United States, Italy and Spain. Sources were T cells, B-cell-depleted T cells, or PBMCs; the material itself was cDNA or gDNA.

Original processing methods: Estimated nucleated cell counts came from reference gene primer amplification. Clones were read by immunoSEQ multiplex PCR, and TCRdb kept only the in-frame ones, dropping some. The DNA gave D and trimming, while V, J and clone size come from that table. The top ten clones hold under 0.65% of a sample with about 170,000 clones, around 90% of them seen once. In Seattle, patients joined the study during active infection and were tracked longitudinally. The CDR3 is 15 residues long. The germline V gene encodes CDR1 LNHDA and CDR2 SQIVND (reference sequence). Trimming removed 4 bases from V and 4 bases from J; junction bases left unmatched: 8.

The chain combines TRBV19 with TRBJ1-2; 8 positions match TRBD1. The specimen sequenced was peripheral blood. The TCR comes from a man aged 60-69 years with COVID-19, enrolled during active disease. The CDR3, as DNA: TGTGCCAGTAGTACCGATAGACAGGGGACCTATGGCTACACCTTC. Translation gives CASSTDRQGTYGYTF.